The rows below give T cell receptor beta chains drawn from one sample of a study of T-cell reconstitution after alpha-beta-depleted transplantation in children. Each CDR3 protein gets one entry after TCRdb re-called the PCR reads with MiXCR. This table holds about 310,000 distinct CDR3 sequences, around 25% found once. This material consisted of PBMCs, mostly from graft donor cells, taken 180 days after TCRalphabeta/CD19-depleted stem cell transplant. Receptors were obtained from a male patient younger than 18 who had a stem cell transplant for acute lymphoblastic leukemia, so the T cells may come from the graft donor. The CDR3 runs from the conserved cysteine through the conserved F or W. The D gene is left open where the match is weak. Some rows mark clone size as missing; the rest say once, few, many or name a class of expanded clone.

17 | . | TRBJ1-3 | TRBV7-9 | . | CASSHNQTPRSGNTIYF | TGTGCCAGCAGTCACAACCAGACTCCCCGCTCTGGAAACACCATATATTTT
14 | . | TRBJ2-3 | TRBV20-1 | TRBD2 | CSARFRLARDTQYF | TGCAGTGCTAGATTCCGACTAGCTAGAGATACGCAGTATTTT
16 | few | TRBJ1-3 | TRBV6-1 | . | CASTSRRGHSGNTIYF | TGTGCCAGCACCTCACGGCGGGGCCACTCTGGAAACACCATATATTTT
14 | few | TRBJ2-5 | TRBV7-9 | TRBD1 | CASTPEQGQETQYF | TGTGCCAGCACCCCTGAACAGGGGCAAGAGACCCAGTACTTC
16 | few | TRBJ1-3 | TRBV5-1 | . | CASSLVVSNSGNTIYF | TGCGCCAGCAGCTTGGTTGTCAGCAACTCTGGAAACACCATATATTTT
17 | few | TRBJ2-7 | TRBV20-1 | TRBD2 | CSARDSGQGLAAYEQYF | TGCAGTGCTAGAGATAGCGGACAGGGACTAGCGGCCTACGAGCAGTACTTC
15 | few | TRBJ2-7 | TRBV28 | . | CASSTSGGNFYEQYF | TGTGCCAGCAGTACCTCCGGGGGCAATTTTTACGAGCAGTACTTC
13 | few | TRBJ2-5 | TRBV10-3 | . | CASWDGNQETQYF | TGTGCCAGTTGGGACGGAAATCAAGAGACCCAGTACTTC
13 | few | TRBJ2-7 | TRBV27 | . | CASSLSTVYEQYF | TGTGCCAGCAGTTTATCGACAGTCTACGAGCAGTACTTC
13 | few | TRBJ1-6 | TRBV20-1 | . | CSARDAADSPLHF | TGCAGTGCTAGAGATGCGGCGGATTCACCCCTCCACTTT
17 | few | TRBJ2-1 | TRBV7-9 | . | CASSLRWLDTASGEQFF | TGTGCCAGCAGCTTAAGGTGGTTGGATACCGCTTCCGGTGAGCAGTTCTTC
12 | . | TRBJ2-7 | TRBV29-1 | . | CSAKGWDYEQYF | TGCAGCGCTAAAGGGTGGGACTACGAGCAGTACTTC
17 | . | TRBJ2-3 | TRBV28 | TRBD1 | CASMRGGTGWWTDTQYF | TGTGCCAGCATGAGGGGTGGGACAGGTTGGTGGACAGATACGCAGTATTTT
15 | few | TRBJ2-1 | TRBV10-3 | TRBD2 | CAISEVTSGSNEQFF | TGTGCCATCAGTGAGGTGACTAGCGGGAGTAATGAGCAGTTCTTC
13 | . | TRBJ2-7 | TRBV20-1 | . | CSAIVGLLYEQYF | TGCAGTGCTATCGTGGGACTGCTCTACGAGCAGTACTTC
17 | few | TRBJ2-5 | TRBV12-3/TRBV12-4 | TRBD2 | CASRGPTSGRGEETQYF | TGTGCCAGCAGGGGACCGACTAGCGGGAGAGGCGAGGAGACCCAGTACTTC
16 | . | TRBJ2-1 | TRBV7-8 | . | CASSLEDWTIYNEQLF | TGTGCCAGCAGCTTAGAGGATTGGACTATCTACAATGAGCAGCTCTTC
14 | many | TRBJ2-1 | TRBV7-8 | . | CASSLIGSYNEQFF | TGTGCCAGCAGCTTAATAGGCTCCTACAATGAGCAGTTCTTC
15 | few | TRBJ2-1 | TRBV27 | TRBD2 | CASRDRLAENNEQFF | TGTGCCAGCAGAGACAGACTAGCGGAGAACAATGAGCAGTTCTTC
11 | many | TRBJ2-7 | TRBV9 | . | CASGQSYEQYF | TGTGCCAGCGGACAGTCCTACGAGCAGTACTTC
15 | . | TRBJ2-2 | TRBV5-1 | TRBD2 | CASSFIAGSTGELFF | TGCGCCAGCAGCTTCATAGCGGGGAGCACCGGGGAGCTGTTTTTT
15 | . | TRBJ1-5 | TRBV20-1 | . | CSARGPGYSNQPQHF | TGCAGTGCTAGAGGCCCAGGTTATAGCAATCAGCCCCAGCATTTT
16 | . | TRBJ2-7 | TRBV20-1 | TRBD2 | CSAGLGFSGSSHEQYF | TGCAGTGCTGGACTAGGCTTTAGCGGGAGTAGCCACGAGCAGTACTTC
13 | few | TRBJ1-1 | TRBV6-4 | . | CASSAGRYTEAFF | TGTGCCAGCAGTGCCGGACGCTACACTGAAGCTTTCTTT
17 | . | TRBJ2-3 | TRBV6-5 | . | CASSYRGADTPTDTQYF | TGTGCCAGCAGCTATCGGGGGGCGGACACTCCCACAGATACGCAGTATTTT
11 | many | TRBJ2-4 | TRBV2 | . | CASSVLNIQYF | TGTGCCAGCAGTGTCTTAAACATTCAGTACTTC
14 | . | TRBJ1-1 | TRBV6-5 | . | CASSYGRAGTEAFF | TGTGCCAGCAGTTATGGCAGGGCGGGGACTGAAGCTTTCTTT
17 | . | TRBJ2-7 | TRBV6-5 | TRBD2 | CASSYTRRTSGGYDQYF | TGTGCCAGCAGTTACACTCGACGGACTAGCGGGGGATACGATCAGTACTTC
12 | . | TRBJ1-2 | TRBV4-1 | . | CASSPTGARYTF | TGCGCCAGCAGCCCCACTGGGGCGCGTTACACCTTC
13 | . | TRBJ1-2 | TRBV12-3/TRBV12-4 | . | CASSSDSDYGYTF | TGTGCCAGCAGCTCGGACAGTGACTATGGCTACACCTTC
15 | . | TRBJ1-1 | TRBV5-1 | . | CASSFTHREDTEAFF | TGCGCCAGCAGCTTTACCCACAGGGAAGACACTGAAGCTTTCTTT
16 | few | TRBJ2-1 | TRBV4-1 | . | CASSRILLSSYNEQFF | TGCGCCAGCAGCCGGATACTACTGAGCTCCTACAATGAGCAGTTCTTC
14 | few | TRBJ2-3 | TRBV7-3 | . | CASSRRDGTDTQYF | TGTGCCAGCAGCCGACGGGACGGCACAGATACGCAGTATTTT
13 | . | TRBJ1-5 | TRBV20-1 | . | CSARDKKVGPQHF | TGCAGTGCTAGAGATAAGAAAGTAGGGCCCCAGCATTTT
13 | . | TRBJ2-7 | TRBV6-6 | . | CATRGREAYEQYF | TGTGCCACCAGGGGGCGGGAGGCCTACGAGCAGTACTTC
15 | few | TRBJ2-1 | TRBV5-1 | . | CASSFRGSQPNEQFF | TGCGCCAGCAGCTTCAGGGGATCCCAACCCAATGAGCAGTTCTTC
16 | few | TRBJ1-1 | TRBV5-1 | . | CATRPGVTDMNTEAFF | TGCGCCACCCGACCCGGAGTTACGGATATGAACACTGAAGCTTTCTTT
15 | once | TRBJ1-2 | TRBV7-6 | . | CASSHLAGTPYGYTF | TGTGCCAGCAGCCATCTTGCGGGGACTCCCTATGGCTACACCTTC
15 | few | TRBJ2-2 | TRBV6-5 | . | CASSYDRPNTGELFF | TGTGCCAGCAGTTACGACAGGCCTAACACCGGGGAGCTGTTTTTT
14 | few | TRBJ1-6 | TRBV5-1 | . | CASSSRQDNSPLHF | TGCGCCAGCAGCTCTCGGCAGGATAATTCACCCCTCCACTTT
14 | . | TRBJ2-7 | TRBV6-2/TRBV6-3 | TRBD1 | CASSPRQGRYEQYF | TGTGCCAGCAGTCCCCGACAGGGCAGATACGAGCAGTACTTC
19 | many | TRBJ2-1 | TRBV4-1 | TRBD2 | CASSQEWVLAGVLLGEQFF | TGCGCCAGCAGCCAAGAGTGGGTACTAGCGGGAGTCCTCCTCGGTGAGCAGTTCTTC
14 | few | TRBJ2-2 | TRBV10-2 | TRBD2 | CASTLAGVLGELFF | TGCGCCAGCACCTTAGCGGGAGTCCTAGGGGAGCTGTTTTTT
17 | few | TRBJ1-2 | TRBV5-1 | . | CASSFAGAATTNYGYTF | TGCGCCAGCAGCTTCGCGGGGGCAGCTACCACTAACTATGGCTACACCTTC
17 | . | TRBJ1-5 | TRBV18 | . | CASSPFREVDSNQPQHF | TGTGCCAGCTCACCCTTCCGCGAGGTCGATAGCAATCAGCCCCAGCATTTT
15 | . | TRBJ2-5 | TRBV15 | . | CATSREPGPQETQYF | TGTGCCACCAGCAGAGAGCCTGGACCACAAGAGACCCAGTACTTC
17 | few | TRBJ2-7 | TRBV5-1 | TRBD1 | CASSLGRPTGPKYEQYF | TGCGCCAGCAGCTTGGGGAGACCGACAGGGCCGAAATACGAGCAGTACTTC